The 6 T cell receptor beta chains below all came from one sample that was sequenced in a study of blood T cell repertoires in COVID-19 (dated by TCRdb to the early 2020s). Library construction relied on the immunoSEQ multiplex PCR assay. TCRdb retrieved this table from immuneACCESS and kept in-frame rearrangements only. Not all clones are present; in checked studies, unresolved V genes account for under half, and no reason is known for the remainder. The sample contains some 300,000 clones, around four fifths of them found a single time. Around 4.2% of the sample is held by the ten biggest clonotypes. Source material: peripheral blood. Source of these receptors: a woman between 45 and 65 years old with active or convalescent COVID-19.

J is TRBJ2-3 and V is TRBV10-3, with 11 bases lining up with TRBD2. This CDR3 has 15 residues. Germline lookup yields CDR1 ENHRY and CDR2 SYGVKD. Germline trimming cut 6 bases from V and 2 bases from J; bases unmatched to any gene: 4. The CDR3 protein is CAISPGLADTDTQYF. The CDR3 nucleotides are TGTGCCATCAGCCCGGGACTAGCGGACACAGATACGCAGTATTTT.

This rearrangement joins TRBV28 to TRBJ2-5; no reliable D call. Deletions cut 5 bases from V and 7 bases from J, with 14 bases between. CDR1 and CDR2 from the germline V gene are MDHEN and SYDVKM. The CDR3 loop spans 13 amino acids. The CDR3 region is CASSSPPVVTQYF. CDR3 nucleotides: TGTGCCAGCAGTAGTCCCCCGGTCGTGACCCAGTACTTC. The complete variable domain, with remaining parts taken from reference TRBV28 and TRBJ2-5, reads DVKVTQSSRYLVKRTGEKVFLECVQDMDHENMFWYRQDPGLGLRLIYFSYDVKMKEKGDIPEGYSVSREKKERFSLILESASTNQTSMYLCASSSPPVVTQYFGPGTRLLVL.

The chain carries TRBV5-1 and TRBJ1-2; possible D gene TRBD1, 5 bases. Germline V lookup: CDR1 SGHRS, CDR2 YFSETQ. V lost 0 bases to trimming and J lost 2 bases, with 11 bases between them. The CDR3 spans 15 residues. CDR3 loop: CASSLAAGGNYGYTF. The CDR3 DNA is TGCGCCAGCAGCTTGGCGGCGGGGGGGAACTATGGCTACACCTTC.

V is TRBV7-7 and J is TRBJ2-3; 9 bases align to TRBD1. This CDR3 is built from 17 residues. Germline loops: CDR1 SSHAT, CDR2 FNYEAQ (reference sequence). V shed 6 bases and J 2 bases; nucleotides not matched to a gene: 12. In DNA, the CDR3 is TGTGCCAGCAGTTCCGGGACAGGGTTTTCTAACACAGATACGCAGTATTTT. It encodes CASSSGTGFSNTDTQYF.

This chain joins TRBV2 and TRBJ1-2; perhaps TRBD1 as D (6 bases). Trimming cost V 6 bases and J 4 bases, with 12 bases left between them. The CDR3 loop spans 13 amino acids. CDR1 and CDR2 from the germline V gene are SNHLY and FYNNEI. The CDR3 reads CASSAGQTYGYTF. In DNA, the CDR3 is TGTGCCAGCAGCGCTGGACAGACCTATGGCTACACCTTC.

V usage is TRBV5-5 and J usage is TRBJ2-1, with a possible D match to TRBD1 (5 bases). Trimming stripped 0 bases from V and 6 bases from J, with 16 bases between. The germline CDR1 and CDR2 sequences are SGHKS and YYEKEE (reference sequence). This CDR3 is built from 16 residues. CDR3 amino acids: CASSLVKGLLANEQFF. The DNA of the CDR3 is TGTGCCAGCAGCTTGGTTAAGGGGCTACTGGCCAATGAGCAGTTCTTC.